This T cell receptor (beta chain) was sequenced in a study of radiation and T cells in renal cell carcinoma. Across the study: Nephrectomy followed 15 Gy stereotactic body radiation by 4 weeks.

Indicated time point: baseline pretreatment blood. Treatment specified: 15 Gy SBRT to primary tumor, nephrectomy 4 weeks later. This CDR3 has 13 amino acids. V was cut by 2 bases and J by 1 base, with 5 bases left in between. CDR1 WNHNN and CDR2 SYGVQD come from the germline V gene (reference sequence). Clones were read by immunoSEQ multiplex PCR, and TCRdb kept only the in-frame ones, dropping some. The table includes over 45,000 clones, around 80% detected once. Worth noting for this clone: Its cognate antigen is unknown.

Whole-study results and caveats: In blood, top tumor clones expanded by 2 weeks, shrinking by 4. Pretreatment tumor biopsies were lacking, so baseline clonotypes are unknown.

Sequencing used blood, obtained from a patient whose treatment included radiotherapy and nephrectomy. The source is a man between 60 and 75 years old with renal cell carcinoma. The J gene is TRBJ1-1, the V gene TRBV10-1, with no clear D. CDR3 residues: CASSERQNTEAFF. CDR3 sequence (DNA): TGCGCCAGCAGTGAGCGGCAGAACACTGAAGCTTTCTTT.